Listed here are 7 T cell receptor beta chains from one sample, sequenced in a study of beta chain features in type 1 diabetes. Expressed TCRB transcripts were sequenced after all isolated RNA was converted to cDNA. TCRdb keeps only in-frame clones here, not all; method: immunoSEQ multiplex PCR. The sample includes more than 300,000 clones, roughly 8% seen only once; the top ten take 0.44%. The sequencing sample was made of central memory CD4+ T cells from blood. The receptors shown here come from a woman aged 18-29 years in good health.

This clone was seen only a few times. V is TRBV28 and J is TRBJ1-2, with D unclear. Germline V gene data show CDR1 as MDHEN and CDR2 as SYDVKM. CDR3 length: 11 residues. V gave up 5 bases and J gave up 2 bases, with 3 bases separating them. The CDR3 region has the DNA TGTGCCAGCAGTAAAAACTATGGCTACACCTTC. Translation: CASSKNYGYTF.

The J gene is TRBJ2-1, the V gene TRBV28; 9 bases line up with TRBD2. Trimming took 5 bases from V and 1 from J; bases not matched to a gene: 12. Germline V gives CDR1 MDHEN, CDR2 SYDVKM. This CDR3 contains 18 residues. CDR3 in amino acids: CASSPLREGRGSYNEQFF. The CDR3 region has the DNA TGTGCCAGCAGTCCCTTGCGGGAGGGCCGGGGTTCCTACAATGAGCAGTTCTTC.

This chain links TRBV6-5 with TRBJ2-3; D may be TRBD2 (6 bases). The ends were cut back, 8 bases at V and 4 bases at J, with 19 bases in the middle. The CDR3 loop spans 15 amino acids. In germline, CDR1 is MNHEY, CDR2 SVGAGI. DNA for the CDR3: TGTGCCAGCTCCCACCGGGGGAGAAGGGCAGATACGCAGTATTTT. Translated: CASSHRGRRADTQYF.

This clone was counted a few times. The chain couples TRBV18 to TRBJ2-7; the match to TRBD1 covers 7 bases. CDR1 KGHSH and CDR2 LQKENI come from the germline V gene. CDR3 length equals 15 residues. Trimming took 3 bases from V and 5 from J; bases not matched to a gene: 10. For the CDR3, the DNA is TGTGCCAGCTCACCCCCTCCGACAGGGTACGACGAGCAGTACTTC. Translation gives CASSPPPTGYDEQYF. The variable domain in full, with the rest retrieved from reference TRBV18 and TRBJ2-7, is NAGVMQNPRHLVRRRGQEARLRCSPMKGHSHVYWYRQLPEEGLKFMVYLQKENIIDESGMPKERFSAEFPKEGPSILRIQQVVRGDSAAYFCASSPPPTGYDEQYFGPGTRLTVT.

This clone was observed many times. The sample carries other DNA sequences with the same CDR3. This chain links TRBV29-1 with TRBJ1-1, with D possibly TRBD1 on 5 matching bases. The CDR3 is made up of 12 amino acids. V was trimmed by 4 bases and J by 1 base, leaving 7 bases between them. The germline CDR1 and CDR2 sequences are SQVTM and ANQGSEA. The CDR3, as DNA: TGCAGCGTTGGAGGGGCGAACACTGAAGCTTTCTTT. Protein product: CSVGGANTEAFF.

This clone was observed at least ten times. The V call is TRBV7-2, the J call TRBJ2-5; 10 bases are shared with TRBD1. Germline V CDR1 and CDR2: SGHTA, FQGNSA. This CDR3 spans 16 amino acids. V gave up 0 bases and J gave up 4 bases; unmatched junction bases: 5. CDR3 sequence: CASSLAGQGTTETQYF. In DNA form, the CDR3 reads TGTGCCAGCAGCTTAGCGGGACAGGGGACGACAGAGACCCAGTACTTC.

This clone has at least ten counts. The chain couples TRBV28 to TRBJ1-2; D remains unclear. The germline V gene has CDR1 MDHEN and CDR2 SYDVKM. V gave up 0 bases and J gave up 3 bases, with 8 bases separating them. The CDR3 extends over 14 amino acids. CDR3 amino acids: CASSLWAGDYGYTF. The DNA for the CDR3 is TGTGCCAGCAGTTTATGGGCCGGGGACTATGGCTACACCTTC.